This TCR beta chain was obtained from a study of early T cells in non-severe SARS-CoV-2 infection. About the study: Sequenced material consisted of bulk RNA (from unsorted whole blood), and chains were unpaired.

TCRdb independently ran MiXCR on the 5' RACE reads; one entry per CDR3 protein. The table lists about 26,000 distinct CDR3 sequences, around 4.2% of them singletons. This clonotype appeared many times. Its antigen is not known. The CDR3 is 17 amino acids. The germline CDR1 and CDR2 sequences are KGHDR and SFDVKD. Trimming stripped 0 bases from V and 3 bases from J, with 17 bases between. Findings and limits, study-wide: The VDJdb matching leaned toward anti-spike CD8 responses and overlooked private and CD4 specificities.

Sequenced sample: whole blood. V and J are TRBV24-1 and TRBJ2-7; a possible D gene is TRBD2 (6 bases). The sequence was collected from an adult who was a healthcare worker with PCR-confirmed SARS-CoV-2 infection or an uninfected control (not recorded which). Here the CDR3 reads CATSDLAHGTLDYEQYF. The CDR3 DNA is TGTGCCACCAGTGATTTGGCCCACGGGACTCTAGACTACGAGCAGTACTTC.